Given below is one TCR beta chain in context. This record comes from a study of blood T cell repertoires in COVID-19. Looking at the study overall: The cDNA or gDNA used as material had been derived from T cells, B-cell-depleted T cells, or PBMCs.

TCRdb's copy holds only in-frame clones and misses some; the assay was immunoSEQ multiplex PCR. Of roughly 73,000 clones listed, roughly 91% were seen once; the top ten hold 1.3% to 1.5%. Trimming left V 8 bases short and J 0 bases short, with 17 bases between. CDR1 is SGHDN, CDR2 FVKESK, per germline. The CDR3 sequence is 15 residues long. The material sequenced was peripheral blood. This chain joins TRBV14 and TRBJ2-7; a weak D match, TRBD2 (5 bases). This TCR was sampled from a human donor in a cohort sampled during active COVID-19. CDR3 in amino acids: CASRGWSGSSYEQYF. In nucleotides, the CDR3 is TGTGCCAGCCGGGGTTGGTCGGGAAGCTCCTACGAGCAGTACTTC. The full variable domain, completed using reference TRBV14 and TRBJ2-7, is EAGVTQFPSHSVIEKGQTVTLRCDPISGHDNLYWYRRVMGKEIKFLLHFVKESKQDESGMPNNRFLAERTGGTYSTLKVQPAELEDSGVYFCASRGWSGSSYEQYFGPGTRLTVT.